Below, one T cell receptor (beta chain) is given with its context. Its cognate antigen is unknown. The CDR3 totals 17 residues. V shed 2 bases, J shed 3 bases, and the junction held 7 bases outside the gene matches. Looked up from germline, CDR1 is MNHEY and CDR2 is SMNVEV (reference sequence). This specimen comes from a study of post-analysis software for immune sequencing data. Across the study: The study covered relapsing-remitting, secondary progressive and progressive-relapsing courses of multiple sclerosis.

General study results and limits: Samples from one preparation batch, clustered by F measure, grouped strongly together. The five TRBV segments detected at higher frequency in patients than in controls included TRBV5-6, TRBV5-1 and TRBV20-1.

Presence of unique molecular identifiers characterized the TCR beta cDNA libraries. A population of about 1 to 11 million T cells gave rise to about 500,000 cDNA molecules. TCRdb re-called the PCR reads with MiXCR, one entry per CDR3 protein. The sample lists 750,000 to 950,000 distinct CDR3 sequences; about 53% were seen once. Material: blood. The TCR originated in a girl aged 5-17 years with multiple sclerosis. J is TRBJ2-2 and V is TRBV27; 9 positions agree with TRBD1. In DNA form, the CDR3 reads TGTGCCAGCAGTTTAATCAGACAGGGGGGTTACACCGGGGAGCTGTTTTTT. It yields the protein CASSLIRQGGYTGELFF.